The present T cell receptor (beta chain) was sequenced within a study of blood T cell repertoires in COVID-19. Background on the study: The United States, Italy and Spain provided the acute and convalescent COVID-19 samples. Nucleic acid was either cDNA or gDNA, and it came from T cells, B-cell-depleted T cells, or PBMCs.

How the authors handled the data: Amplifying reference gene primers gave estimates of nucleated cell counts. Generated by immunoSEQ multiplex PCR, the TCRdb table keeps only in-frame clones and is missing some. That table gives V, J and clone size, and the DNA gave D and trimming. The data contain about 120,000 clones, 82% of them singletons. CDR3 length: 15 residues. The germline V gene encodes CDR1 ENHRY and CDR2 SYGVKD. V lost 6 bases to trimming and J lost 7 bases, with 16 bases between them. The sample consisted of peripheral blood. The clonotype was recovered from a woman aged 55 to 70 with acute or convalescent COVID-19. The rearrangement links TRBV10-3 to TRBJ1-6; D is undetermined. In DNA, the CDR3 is TGTGCCATCAGGGCCGAGCCAGGTGGAAATTCACCCCTCCACTTT. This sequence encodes CAIRAEPGGNSPLHF.